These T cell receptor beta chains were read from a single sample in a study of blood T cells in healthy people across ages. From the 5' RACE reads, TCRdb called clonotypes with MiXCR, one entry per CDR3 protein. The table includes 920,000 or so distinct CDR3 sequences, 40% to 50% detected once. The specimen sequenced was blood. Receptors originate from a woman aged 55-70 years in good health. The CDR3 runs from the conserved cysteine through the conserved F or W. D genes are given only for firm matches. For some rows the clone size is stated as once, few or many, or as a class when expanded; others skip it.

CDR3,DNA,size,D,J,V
CASSSGWGLAGAETQYF,TGTGCCAGCAGCTCAGGGTGGGGGCTAGCGGGAGCAGAGACCCAGTACTTC,many,TRBD2,TRBJ2-5,TRBV7-2
CASSLALSAVFETQYF,TGTGCCAGCAGCTTAGCGCTTAGCGCGGTTTTTGAGACCCAGTACTTC,few,.,TRBJ2-5,TRBV7-9
CASIGQGTQYF,TGTGCCAGCATTGGGCAAGGTACGCAGTATTTT,.,.,TRBJ2-3,TRBV28
CASSYSRLLTDTQYF,TGTGCCAGCAGTTACTCGCGACTCCTCACAGATACGCAGTATTTT,.,.,TRBJ2-3,TRBV6-5
CASRGKETQYF,TGTGCCAGCAGGGGCAAAGAGACCCAGTACTTC,.,.,TRBJ2-5,TRBV6-6
CASRGLAEFTDTQYF,TGTGCCAGCAGGGGACTAGCGGAGTTCACAGATACGCAGTATTTT,once,TRBD2,TRBJ2-3,TRBV2
CASNRAGPQETQYF,TGTGCCAGCAACCGTGCAGGACCCCAAGAGACCCAGTACTTC,few,.,TRBJ2-5,TRBV7-9
CASSPGQPNTEAFF,TGTGCCAGCAGCCCGGGACAGCCGAACACTGAAGCTTTCTTT,.,TRBD1,TRBJ1-1,TRBV4-2
CSATREASGSWNEQFF,TGCAGTGCCACCCGGGAAGCTAGCGGGAGTTGGAATGAGCAGTTCTTC,.,TRBD2,TRBJ2-1,TRBV20-1
CASSPDREPGNTIYF,TGTGCCAGCAGCCCGGACAGGGAACCTGGAAACACCATATATTTT,.,TRBD1,TRBJ1-3,TRBV7-2
CSADGTSGNVYEQYF,TGCAGCGCCGACGGCACTAGCGGGAATGTCTACGAGCAGTACTTC,.,TRBD2,TRBJ2-7,TRBV29-1
CSVSSVRSGQAYEQYF,TGCAGCGTTTCATCAGTGCGGTCCGGACAGGCCTACGAGCAGTACTTC,few,TRBD1,TRBJ2-7,TRBV29-1
CASSLKREYNEQFF,TGCGCCAGCAGCTTGAAAAGGGAATACAATGAGCAGTTCTTC,.,.,TRBJ2-1,TRBV5-1